The subject of this entry is one T cell receptor (beta chain). The antigen remains undetermined. Mismatch with germline at one junction end may stem from a read error. Germline assignment: CDR1 SGHRS and CDR2 YFSETQ. The CDR3 spans 16 residues. The library was made from cDNA and included unique molecular identifiers. TCRdb recomputed calls from the PCR reads with MiXCR, one row per CDR3 protein. The top ten clones hold around 10% of a sample with about half a million distinct CDR3 sequences, around 40% of them seen once. The data are from a study of post-analysis software for immune sequencing data. Points from the study as a whole: Versus controls, multiple sclerosis patients showed significantly lower diversity (normalized Chao1). Included in a set of 5 or 6 TRBV segments more frequent in patients than controls were TRBV5-6, TRBV5-1 and TRBV20-1.

The J gene is TRBJ2-5, the V gene TRBV5-1; TRBD1 agrees at 7 bases. The receptor comes from a girl between 10 and 17 years old with multiple sclerosis. Sequenced input: blood. CDR3 in amino acids: CANSLEPGQWEETQYF. Written as DNA, the CDR3 is TGCGCCAACAGCTTGGAACCGGGACAGTGGGAAGAGACCCAGTACTTC.